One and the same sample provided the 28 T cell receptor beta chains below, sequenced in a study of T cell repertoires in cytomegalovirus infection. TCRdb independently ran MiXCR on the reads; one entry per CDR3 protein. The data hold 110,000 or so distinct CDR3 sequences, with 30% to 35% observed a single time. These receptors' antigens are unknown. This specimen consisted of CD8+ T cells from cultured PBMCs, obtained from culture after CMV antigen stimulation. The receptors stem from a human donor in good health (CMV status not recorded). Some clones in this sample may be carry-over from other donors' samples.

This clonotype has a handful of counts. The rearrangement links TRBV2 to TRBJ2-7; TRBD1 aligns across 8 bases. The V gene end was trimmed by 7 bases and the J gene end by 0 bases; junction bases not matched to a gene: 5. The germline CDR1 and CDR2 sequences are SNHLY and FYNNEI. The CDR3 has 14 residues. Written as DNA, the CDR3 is TGTGCCAGCATGTACGGACAGGGCTCCTACGAGCAGTACTTC. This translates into CASMYGQGSYEQYF.

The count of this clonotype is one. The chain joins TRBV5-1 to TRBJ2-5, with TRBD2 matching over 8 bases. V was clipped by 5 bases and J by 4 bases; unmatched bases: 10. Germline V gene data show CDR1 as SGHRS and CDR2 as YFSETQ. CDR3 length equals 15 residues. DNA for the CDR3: TGCGCCAGCAGGCCCCCGGGAGGGGAGGTAGAGACCCAGTACTTC. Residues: CASRPPGGEVETQYF.

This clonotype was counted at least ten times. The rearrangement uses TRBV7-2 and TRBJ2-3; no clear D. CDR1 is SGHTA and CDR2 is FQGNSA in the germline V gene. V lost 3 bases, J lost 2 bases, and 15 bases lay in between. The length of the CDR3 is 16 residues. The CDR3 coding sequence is TGTGCCAGCAGCTTGGCGACCGGGCCCTACACAGATACGCAGTATTTT. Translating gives CASSLATGPYTDTQYF.

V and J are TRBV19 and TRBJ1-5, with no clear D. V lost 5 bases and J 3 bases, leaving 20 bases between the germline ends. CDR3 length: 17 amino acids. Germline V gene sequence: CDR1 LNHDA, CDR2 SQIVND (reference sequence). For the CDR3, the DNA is TGTGCCAGTAGTCCTAGCGGTTTACAAGGAGACAATCAGCCCCAGCATTTT. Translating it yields CASSPSGLQGDNQPQHF.

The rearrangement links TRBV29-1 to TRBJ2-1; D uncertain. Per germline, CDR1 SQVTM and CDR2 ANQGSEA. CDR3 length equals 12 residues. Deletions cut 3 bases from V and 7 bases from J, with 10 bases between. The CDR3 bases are TGCAGCGTTGAGGTCATCTCAAATGAGCAGTTCTTC. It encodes CSVEVISNEQFF.

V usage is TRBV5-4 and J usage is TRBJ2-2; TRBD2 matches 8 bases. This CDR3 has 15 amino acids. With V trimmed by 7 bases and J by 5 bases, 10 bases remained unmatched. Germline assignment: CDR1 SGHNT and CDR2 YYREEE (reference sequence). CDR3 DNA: TGTGCCAGCGGGGGACTAGGAGTTAAGACCGGGGAGCTGTTTTTT. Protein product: CASGGLGVKTGELFF.

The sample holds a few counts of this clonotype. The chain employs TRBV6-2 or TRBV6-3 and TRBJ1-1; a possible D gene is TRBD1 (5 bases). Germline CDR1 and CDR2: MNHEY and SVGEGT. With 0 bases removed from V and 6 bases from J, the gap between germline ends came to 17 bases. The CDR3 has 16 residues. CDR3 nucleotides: TGTGCCAGCAGTTACTCGATGGGACCCTGGGGGGCTGAAGCTTTCTTT. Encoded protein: CASSYSMGPWGAEAFF.

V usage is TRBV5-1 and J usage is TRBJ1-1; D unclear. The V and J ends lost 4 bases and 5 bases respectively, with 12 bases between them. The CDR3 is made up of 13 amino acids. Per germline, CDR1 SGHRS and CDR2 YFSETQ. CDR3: CASSPPAQTEAFF. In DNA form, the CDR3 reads TGCGCCAGCAGCCCGCCAGCGCAGACTGAAGCTTTCTTT.

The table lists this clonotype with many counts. CDR3 amino acids: CSASIGTEGSPLHF. CDR3 sequence (DNA): TGCAGTGCTTCGATCGGGACAGAGGGATCACCCCTCCACTTT. The rearrangement links TRBV20-1 to TRBJ1-6; 7 bases align to TRBD1. The CDR3 runs 14 residues. Looked up from germline, CDR1 is DFQATT and CDR2 is SNEGSKA (reference sequence). The ends lost 5 bases at V and 10 bases at J; junction bases unmatched: 11.

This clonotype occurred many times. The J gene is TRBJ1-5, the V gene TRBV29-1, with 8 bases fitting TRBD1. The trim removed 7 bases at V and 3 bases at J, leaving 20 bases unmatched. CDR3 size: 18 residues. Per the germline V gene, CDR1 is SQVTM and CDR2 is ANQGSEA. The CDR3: CSASIGQGAVGINQPQHF. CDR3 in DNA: TGCAGCGCTTCCATAGGACAGGGCGCAGTGGGAATCAATCAGCCCCAGCATTTT.

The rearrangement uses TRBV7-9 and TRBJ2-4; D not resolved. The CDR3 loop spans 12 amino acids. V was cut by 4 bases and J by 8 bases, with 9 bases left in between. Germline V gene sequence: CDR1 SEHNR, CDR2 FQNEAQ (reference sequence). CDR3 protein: CASSSRMDIQYF. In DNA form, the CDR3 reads TGTGCCAGCAGCTCCAGAATGGACATTCAGTACTTC.

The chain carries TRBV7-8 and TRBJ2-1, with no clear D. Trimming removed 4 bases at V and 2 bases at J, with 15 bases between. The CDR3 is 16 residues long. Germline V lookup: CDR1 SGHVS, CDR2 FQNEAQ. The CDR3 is CASSYRTLFPYNEQFF. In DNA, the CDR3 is TGTGCCAGCAGCTACAGAACTCTGTTCCCCTACAATGAGCAGTTCTTC.

CDR3 nucleotide sequence: TGTGCCAGCAGCTTGGAGGACAGGGTCGTCTACAATGAGCAGTTCTTC. Translated, it gives CASSLEDRVVYNEQFF. The J gene is TRBJ2-1, the V gene TRBV5-4; 8 bases line up with TRBD1. Trimming at V came to 0 bases and at J to 3 bases, leaving 5 bases not matched to a gene. The CDR3 runs to 16 residues. The V gene's germline CDR1 is SGHNT and CDR2 YYREEE (reference sequence).

Here the CDR3 reads CAIRRLGATNEQFF. The CDR3 DNA follows: TGTGCCATCAGGCGCCTGGGGGCTACGAATGAGCAGTTCTTC. The V call is TRBV10-3, the J call TRBJ2-1, with D tentatively TRBD1 (6 bases). The V end lost 6 bases, the J end lost 7 bases, and 16 bases lay between the germline ends. Germline-derived CDR1 and CDR2 are ENHRY and SYGVKD. The CDR3 is made up of 14 amino acids.

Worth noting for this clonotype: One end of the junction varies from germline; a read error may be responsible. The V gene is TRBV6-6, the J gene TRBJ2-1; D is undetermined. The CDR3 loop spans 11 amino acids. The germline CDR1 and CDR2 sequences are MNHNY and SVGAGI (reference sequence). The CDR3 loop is CASNYGAEQFF. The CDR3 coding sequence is TGTGCCAGCAATTACGGTGCAGAGCAGTTCTTC.

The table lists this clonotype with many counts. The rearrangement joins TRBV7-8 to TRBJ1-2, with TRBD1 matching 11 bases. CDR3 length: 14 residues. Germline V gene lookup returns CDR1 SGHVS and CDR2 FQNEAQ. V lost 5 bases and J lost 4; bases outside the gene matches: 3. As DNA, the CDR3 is TGTGCCAGCAGCCTGGGACAGGGGGTCTATGGCTACACCTTC. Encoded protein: CASSLGQGVYGYTF.

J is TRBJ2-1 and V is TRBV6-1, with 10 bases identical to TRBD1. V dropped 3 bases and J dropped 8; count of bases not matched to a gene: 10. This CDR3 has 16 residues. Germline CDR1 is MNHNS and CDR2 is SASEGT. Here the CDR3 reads CASSELGQGPLDEQFF. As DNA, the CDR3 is TGTGCCAGCAGTGAGTTGGGACAGGGGCCTCTTGATGAGCAGTTCTTC.

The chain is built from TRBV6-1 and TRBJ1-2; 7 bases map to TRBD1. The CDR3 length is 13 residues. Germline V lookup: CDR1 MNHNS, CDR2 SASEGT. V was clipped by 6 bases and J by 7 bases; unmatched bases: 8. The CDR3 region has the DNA TGTGCCAGCAGATTTACAGGGGAACGTGGCTACACCTTC. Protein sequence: CASRFTGERGYTF.

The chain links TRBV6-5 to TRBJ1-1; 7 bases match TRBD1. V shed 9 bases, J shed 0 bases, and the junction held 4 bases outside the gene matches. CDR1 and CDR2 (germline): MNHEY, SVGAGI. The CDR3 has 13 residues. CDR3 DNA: TGTGCCAGTGGGACAGTGATGAACACTGAAGCTTTCTTT. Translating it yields CASGTVMNTEAFF.

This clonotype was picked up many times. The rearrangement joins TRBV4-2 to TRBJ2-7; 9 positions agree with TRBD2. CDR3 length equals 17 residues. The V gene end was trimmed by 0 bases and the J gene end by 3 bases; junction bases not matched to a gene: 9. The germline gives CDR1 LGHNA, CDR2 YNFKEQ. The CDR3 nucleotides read TGTGCCAGCAGCCAAGAATTCTATGCGGGGGGGCTCTACGAGCAGTACTTC. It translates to CASSQEFYAGGLYEQYF.

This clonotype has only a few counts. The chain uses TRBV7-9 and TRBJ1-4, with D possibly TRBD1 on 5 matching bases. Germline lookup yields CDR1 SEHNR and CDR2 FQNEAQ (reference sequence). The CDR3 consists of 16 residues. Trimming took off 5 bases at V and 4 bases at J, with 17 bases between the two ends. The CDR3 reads CASSPASGPRNEKLFF. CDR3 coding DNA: TGTGCCAGCAGCCCTGCATCGGGACCGCGTAATGAAAAACTGTTTTTT. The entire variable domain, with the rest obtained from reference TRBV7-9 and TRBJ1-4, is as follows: DTGVSQNPRHKITKRGQNVTFRCDPISEHNRLYWYRQTLGQGPEFLTYFQNEAQLEKSRLLSDRFSAERPKGSFSTLEIQRTEQGDSAMYLCASSPASGPRNEKLFFGSGTQLSVL.

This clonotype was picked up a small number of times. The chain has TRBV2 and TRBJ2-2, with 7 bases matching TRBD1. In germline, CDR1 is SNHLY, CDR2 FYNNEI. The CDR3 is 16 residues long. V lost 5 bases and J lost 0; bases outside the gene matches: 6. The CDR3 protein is CASSSWDRTNTGELFF. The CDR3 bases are TGTGCCAGCAGTTCTTGGGACAGAACGAACACCGGGGAGCTGTTTTTT.

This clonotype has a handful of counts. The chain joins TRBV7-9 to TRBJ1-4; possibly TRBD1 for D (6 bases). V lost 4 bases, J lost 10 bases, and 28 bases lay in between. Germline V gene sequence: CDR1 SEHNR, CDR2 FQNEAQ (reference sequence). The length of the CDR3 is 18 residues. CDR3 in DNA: TGTGCCAGCAGCTACCCGGGACAAGGAAACAGTCCGGGGGGAAAACTGTTTTTT. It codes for CASSYPGQGNSPGGKLFF.

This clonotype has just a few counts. CDR3 DNA: TGTGCCAGCAAGAGGGGGCCTAATTCACCCCTCCACTTT. Translated, it gives CASKRGPNSPLHF. The rearrangement joins TRBV27 to TRBJ1-6; 7 bases fit TRBD1. V shed 7 bases, J shed 6 bases, and the junction held 3 bases outside the gene matches. The CDR3 has 13 amino acids. CDR1 MNHEY and CDR2 SMNVEV come from the germline V gene (reference sequence).

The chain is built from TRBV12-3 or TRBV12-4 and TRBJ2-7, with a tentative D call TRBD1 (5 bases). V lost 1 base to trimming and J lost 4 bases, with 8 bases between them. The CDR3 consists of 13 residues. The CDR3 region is CASSLGQNYEQYF. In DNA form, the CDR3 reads TGTGCCAGCAGTTTAGGACAGAATTACGAGCAGTACTTC.

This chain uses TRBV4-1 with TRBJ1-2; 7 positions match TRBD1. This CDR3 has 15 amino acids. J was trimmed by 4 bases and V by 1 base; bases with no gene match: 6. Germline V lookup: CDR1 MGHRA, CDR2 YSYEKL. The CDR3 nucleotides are TGCGCCAGCAGCCAAGCCGGGACAGAATCCTATGGCTACACCTTC. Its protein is CASSQAGTESYGYTF.

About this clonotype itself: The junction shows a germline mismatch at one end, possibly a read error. The CDR3 DNA reads as TGTGCCAGCAGCCCGGAGGATTCTGCGAATCAGCCCCAGCATTTT. Its translation: CASSPEDSANQPQHF. The chain employs TRBV4-1 and TRBJ1-5, with D hard to call. This CDR3 has 15 residues. The germline V gene encodes CDR1 MGHRA and CDR2 YSYEKL.

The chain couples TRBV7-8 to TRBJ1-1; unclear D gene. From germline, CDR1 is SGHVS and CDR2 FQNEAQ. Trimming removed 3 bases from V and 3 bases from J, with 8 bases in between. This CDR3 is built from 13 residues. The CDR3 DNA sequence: TGTGCCAGCAGCTTTGGCGGGTACACTGAAGCTTTCTTT. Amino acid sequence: CASSFGGYTEAFF. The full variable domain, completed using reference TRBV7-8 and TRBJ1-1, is GAGVSQSPRYKVAKRGQDVALRCDPISGHVSLFWYQQALGQGPEFLTYFQNEAQLDKSGLPSDRFFAERPEGSVSTLKIQRTQQEDSAVYLCASSFGGYTEAFFGQGTRLTVV.